Each of the 32 T cell receptor beta chains below was sequenced from the same sample in a study of shared clonotypes between healthy human individuals. Data came from immunoSEQ multiplex PCR; TCRdb stores just in-frame clones and leaves some out. The data hold some 470,000 clones, with about three quarters observed a single time. The sample consisted of PBMCs. These TCRs come from a woman in her forties in good health. Some clones in this sample may be carry-over from other donors' samples.

This chain links TRBV4-1 with TRBJ2-7; 8 positions agree with TRBD1. The CDR3 has 16 amino acids. V lost 1 base and J lost 4; bases outside the gene matches: 9. Germline CDR1 and CDR2: MGHRA and YSYEKL. CDR3 DNA: TGCGCCAGCAGCCAAGGGCAACTACAGGGGGAATACGAGCAGTACTTC. Translation: CASSQGQLQGEYEQYF.

The V gene is TRBV5-1, the J gene TRBJ2-7; perhaps TRBD1 as D (5 bases). V shed 0 bases and J shed 3 bases, with 13 bases lying between them. The germline gives CDR1 SGHRS, CDR2 YFSETQ. The CDR3 sequence is 15 residues long. CDR3 amino acids: CASSLGRGTRYEQYF. The DNA for the CDR3 is TGCGCCAGCAGCTTGGGTAGGGGAACCCGCTACGAGCAGTACTTC.

The rearrangement joins TRBV14 to TRBJ2-1; 8 bases align to TRBD2. The germline CDR1 and CDR2 sequences are SGHDN and FVKESK. V trimming: 3 bases; J trimming: 0 bases; junction bases outside the gene matches: 4. The CDR3 is 16 amino acids. CDR3 loop: CASSQLSGSSYNEQFF. DNA for the CDR3: TGTGCCAGCAGCCAGCTGAGCGGGAGCTCCTACAATGAGCAGTTCTTC.

This clone has a handful of counts. The chain employs TRBV28 and TRBJ1-5; D uncertain. CDR1 is MDHEN, CDR2 SYDVKM, per germline. V gave up 3 bases and J gave up 7 bases, with 13 bases separating them. This CDR3 has 14 residues. The CDR3 spells CASSLGPQVQPQHF. In DNA form, the CDR3 reads TGTGCCAGCAGTTTGGGCCCGCAGGTCCAGCCCCAGCATTTT.

Here the CDR3 reads CASSIEVAESYEQYF. CDR3 coding DNA: TGTGCCAGTAGTATAGAGGTAGCGGAGTCCTACGAGCAGTACTTC. The rearrangement uses TRBV19 and TRBJ2-7; D is possibly TRBD2 (6 bases). Between the trimmed V and J ends, which lost 0 bases and 1 base, there was a span of 10 bases. The germline CDR1 and CDR2 sequences are LNHDA and SQIVND (reference sequence). The CDR3 consists of 15 residues.

The chain links TRBV5-8 to TRBJ2-1; 14 bases align to TRBD2. The CDR3 sequence is 15 residues long. Losses at the gene ends were 4 bases for V and 7 bases for J; bases not matched to a gene: 4. CDR1 and CDR2 from the germline V gene are SGHTS and YDEGEE. CDR3 residues: CASSLGTSGSNEQFF. The CDR3 nucleotides are TGTGCCAGCAGCCTTGGGACTAGCGGGAGTAATGAGCAGTTCTTC. Based on the CDR3 plus reference TRBV5-8 and TRBJ2-1, the full variable domain is EAGVTQSPTHLIKTRGQQATLRCSPISGHTSVYWYQQALGLGLQFLLWYDEGEERNRGNFPPRFSGRQFPNYSSELNVNALELEDSALYLCASSLGTSGSNEQFFGPGTRLTVL.

The rearrangement links TRBV9 to TRBJ2-1; possibly TRBD2 for D (5 bases). This CDR3 contains 15 residues. V gave up 4 bases and J gave up 0 bases, with 11 bases separating them. Germline CDR1 reads SGDLS; CDR2 reads YYNGEE. CDR3 nucleotides: TGTGCCAGCAGCCCGGGATTCTTCTCCTACAATGAGCAGTTCTTC. It yields the protein CASSPGFFSYNEQFF.

This clone was detected ten times or more. The DNA of the CDR3 is TGTGCCAGCAGCTTAGCAGGACAGCTGATCAATAGCAATCAGCCCCAGCATTTT. Protein product: CASSLAGQLINSNQPQHF. J is TRBJ1-5 and V is TRBV11-2, with D possibly TRBD1 on 6 matching bases. This CDR3 contains 18 residues. Per germline, CDR1 SGHAT and CDR2 FQNNGV. V was shortened by 1 base and J by 0 bases, with 16 bases between the two germline ends. The entire variable domain, with the rest obtained from reference TRBV11-2 and TRBJ1-5, is as follows: EAGVAQSPRYKIIEKRQSVAFWCNPISGHATLYWYQQILGQGPKLLIQFQNNGVVDDSQLPKDRFSAERLKGVDSTLKIQPAKLEDSAVYLCASSLAGQLINSNQPQHFGDGTRLSIL.

J is TRBJ2-7 and V is TRBV30, with D possibly being TRBD2 (5 bases). The germline gives CDR1 GTSNPN, CDR2 SVGIG (reference sequence). The CDR3 has 11 amino acids. The V end lost 2 bases, the J end lost 4 bases, and 6 bases lay between the germline ends. CDR3 in amino acids: CAWSRGYEQYF. The CDR3 coding sequence is TGTGCCTGGAGTCGGGGTTACGAGCAGTACTTC.

The genes are TRBV6-1 and TRBJ1-1; 9 nucleotides agree with TRBD1. Germline CDR1 reads MNHNS; CDR2 reads SASEGT. The trim removed 6 bases at V and 4 bases at J, leaving 3 bases unmatched. The CDR3 totals 13 residues. CDR3: CASRQGARTEAFF. In DNA, the CDR3 is TGTGCCAGCAGACAGGGGGCGCGCACTGAAGCTTTCTTT.

The chain is built from TRBV7-9 and TRBJ1-1; 7 bases map to TRBD1. Unmatched junction bases numbered 11, after V lost 2 bases and J lost 11 bases. CDR3 length: 14 residues. Germline-derived CDR1 and CDR2 are SEHNR and FQNEAQ (reference sequence). The CDR3 coding sequence is TGTGCCAGCAGCTTAATCGGACAGGACGTCGAGGCTTTCTTT. Protein product: CASSLIGQDVEAFF.

The rearrangement uses TRBV5-1 and TRBJ2-7; tentatively, D is TRBD1 or TRBD2 (5 bases each). Germline V lookup: CDR1 SGHRS, CDR2 YFSETQ. V shed 0 bases and J shed 7 bases, with 17 bases lying between them. This CDR3 has 15 amino acids. CDR3 residues: CASSLGAIGTGEQYF. Written as DNA, the CDR3 is TGCGCCAGCAGCTTGGGGGCTATCGGGACGGGTGAGCAGTACTTC.

Remarks on this clone: This likely traces to a read error, being one base from a far larger clone. This chain links TRBV11-2 with TRBJ2-7; D call uncertain. The CDR3 covers 12 residues. Germline V gene lookup returns CDR1 SGHAT and CDR2 FQNNGV. The CDR3 DNA reads as TGTGCCAGCAGCGTAGACGGAGACGAGCAGTACTTC. Its translation is CASSVDGDEQYF.

The chain combines TRBV18 with TRBJ1-1, with D possibly matching TRBD1 (6 bases). The length of the CDR3 is 14 residues. Germline V lookup: CDR1 KGHSH, CDR2 LQKENI. The germline V and J ends were trimmed by 3 bases and 7 bases, with 15 bases remaining between them. CDR3 in amino acids: CASSPGRQVNEAFF. CDR3 in DNA: TGTGCCAGCTCACCGGGGAGACAGGTAAATGAAGCTTTCTTT.

This clone turned up a few times. The V gene is TRBV7-2, the J gene TRBJ1-2, with a weak D call TRBD1 (5 bases). Looked up from germline, CDR1 is SGHTA and CDR2 is FQGNSA. This CDR3 is built from 12 residues. The V end lost 3 bases, the J end lost 8 bases, and 10 bases lay between the germline ends. CDR3 coding DNA: TGTGCCAGCAGCTTTGCCTGGGGGGGCTACACCTTC. Translated: CASSFAWGGYTF.

The chain couples TRBV11-2 to TRBJ2-1, with D tentatively TRBD2 (6 bases). CDR1 is SGHAT and CDR2 is FQNNGV in the germline V gene. The CDR3 extends over 16 amino acids. Trimming removed 5 bases from V and 4 bases from J, with 18 bases in between. The CDR3 DNA is TGTGCCAGCAGCACCATCCGGCGGGACCTATACAATGAGCAGTTCTTC. Amino acids: CASSTIRRDLYNEQFF.

The chain combines TRBV11-2 with TRBJ1-2; 9 positions match TRBD1. The length of the CDR3 is 15 residues. The germline V gene encodes CDR1 SGHAT and CDR2 FQNNGV. The trim removed 6 bases at V and 4 bases at J, leaving 9 bases unmatched. The CDR3 reads CASRATGGMFYGYTF. In nucleotides, the CDR3 is TGTGCCAGCAGGGCCACAGGGGGCATGTTCTATGGCTACACCTTC.

V is TRBV5-3 and J is TRBJ2-3; TRBD2 aligns across 9 bases. TRBV5-3 is annotated as an ORF whose role is uncertain. Trimming cost V 8 bases and J 0 bases; bases outside gene matches: 4. This CDR3 spans 14 amino acids. The CDR3 DNA is TGTGCCAGCTCGACTAGCGGTAGCACAGATACGCAGTATTTT. Residues: CASSTSGSTDTQYF.

This rearrangement joins TRBV4-1 to TRBJ2-7, with 12 nucleotides matching TRBD2. The germline gives CDR1 MGHRA, CDR2 YSYEKL. V dropped 4 bases and J dropped 5; count of bases not matched to a gene: 15. CDR3 size: 18 residues. This CDR3 is CASSPGLAGPLRTHEQYF. The CDR3 region has the DNA TGCGCCAGCAGCCCCGGACTAGCGGGGCCCCTACGAACGCACGAGCAGTACTTC.

V gene TRBV2 combines with J gene TRBJ2-7, with 15 bases that match TRBD2. The CDR3 consists of 15 residues. Germline assignment: CDR1 SNHLY and CDR2 FYNNEI. With 7 bases clipped from V and 4 bases from J, the junction kept 5 bases outside the gene matches. The DNA for the CDR3 is TGTGCCAGCACAGAGGGACTAGCGGGAGGATACGAGCAGTACTTC. Encoded protein: CASTEGLAGGYEQYF.

This clone was recorded once. The chain uses TRBV6-1 and TRBJ2-1; 7 nucleotides match TRBD1. Germline CDR1 and CDR2: MNHNS and SASEGT. There are 12 residues in the CDR3. Trimming removed 5 bases from V and 9 bases from J; junction bases left unmatched: 4. The CDR3 bases are TGTGCCAGCAGTCAGGGGGTCGGTGAGCAGTTCTTC. As protein: CASSQGVGEQFF.

The genes are TRBV7-9 and TRBJ2-3; D is undetermined. CDR1 and CDR2 from the germline V gene are SEHNR and FQNEAQ (reference sequence). Trimming removed 1 base from V and 2 bases from J, with 7 bases in between. The CDR3 runs to 14 residues. This chain's CDR3 is CASSLGYDTDTQYF. The CDR3 DNA reads TGTGCCAGCAGCTTAGGGTATGACACAGATACGCAGTATTTT.

In its sample, this clone is large. Other DNA sequences within the sample encode an identical CDR3. The chain employs TRBV2 and TRBJ1-4; possible D gene TRBD1, 5 bases. The CDR3 runs to 11 residues. From germline, CDR1 is SNHLY and CDR2 FYNNEI. V lost 9 bases and J lost 6, with 8 bases in between. CDR3 DNA sequence: TGTGCCAGTCAGGGTTATGAAAAACTGTTTTTT. This encodes CASQGYEKLFF.

The V call is TRBV5-1, the J call TRBJ2-1, with D hard to call. Looked up from germline, CDR1 is SGHRS and CDR2 is YFSETQ. There are 14 residues in the CDR3. V was trimmed by 0 bases and J by 6 bases, leaving 10 bases between them. CDR3 residues: CASSLEQLPNEQFF. The CDR3 coding sequence is TGCGCCAGCAGCTTGGAACAGCTCCCCAATGAGCAGTTCTTC.

As to this clone: Other DNA sequences within the sample encode an identical CDR3. The chain combines TRBV18 with TRBJ1-2, with 9 bases fitting TRBD1. This CDR3 region has 15 residues. The V and J ends lost 3 bases and 0 bases, in that order; junction bases with no gene match: 2. CDR1 is KGHSH and CDR2 is LQKENI in the germline V gene. The CDR3 coding sequence is TGTGCCAGCTCACCGGGACAGGGACCTAACTATGGCTACACCTTC. Encoded protein: CASSPGQGPNYGYTF.

This clone has only a few counts. The genes are TRBV28 and TRBJ1-2; 7 bases are shared with TRBD1. CDR1 MDHEN and CDR2 SYDVKM come from the germline V gene. Unmatched junction bases numbered 7, after V lost 4 bases and J lost 2 bases. CDR3 size: 15 residues. CDR3 coding DNA: TGTGCCAGCAGTTCGAGACAGGGAACCAACTATGGCTACACCTTC. Translated: CASSSRQGTNYGYTF.

The chain carries TRBV2 and TRBJ1-5; D is undetermined. Trimming cost V 6 bases and J 3 bases, with 9 bases left between them. Germline V lookup: CDR1 SNHLY, CDR2 FYNNEI. CDR3 size: 13 residues. CDR3 loop: CASSLTPNQPQHF. The CDR3 DNA reads TGTGCCAGCAGCCTGACACCCAATCAGCCCCAGCATTTT.

As concerns this clone: This probably arose from a read error, given a far larger clone one base away. V usage is TRBV4-3 and J usage is TRBJ2-5; 7 nucleotides match TRBD2. The last part of the DNA fits TRBJ2-7 better; the J call may be wrong. The germline V gene has CDR1 LGHNA and CDR2 YSLEER. CDR3 length: 14 amino acids. CDR3: CASSQFAGAYEQYF. Written as DNA, the CDR3 is TGCGCCAGCAGCCAATTTGCGGGGGCCTACGAGCAGTACTTC.

This clone has a single count. The rearrangement joins TRBV5-1 to TRBJ2-1, with 7 bases identical to TRBD2. This CDR3 has 17 residues. Looked up from germline, CDR1 is SGHRS and CDR2 is YFSETQ. Germline trimming cut 0 bases from V and 4 bases from J; bases unmatched to any gene: 10. The DNA for the CDR3 is TGCGCCAGCAGCTTGGGGCTAGCGGAAGGCATATACAATGAGCAGTTCTTC. It encodes CASSLGLAEGIYNEQFF.

The rearrangement joins TRBV28 to TRBJ2-3; TRBD2 might be the D (5 bases). V was shortened by 7 bases and J by 5 bases, with 16 bases between the two germline ends. This CDR3 has 14 residues. Looked up from germline, CDR1 is MDHEN and CDR2 is SYDVKM. DNA of the CDR3: TGTGCCAGCACCTCCCTCGGGATGATAGATACGCAGTATTTT. Translated: CASTSLGMIDTQYF.

The chain employs TRBV30 and TRBJ2-6; the D is unclear. The V end lost 2 bases, the J end lost 0 bases, and 11 bases lay between the germline ends. Germline-derived CDR1 and CDR2 are GTSNPN and SVGIG (reference sequence). This CDR3 has 16 amino acids. In DNA, the CDR3 is TGTGCCTGGAGTACAGTGGATTTCTCTGGGGCCAACGTCCTGACTTTC. Its translation: CAWSTVDFSGANVLTF.

The chain links TRBV28 to TRBJ2-7; 11 bases line up with TRBD2. V trimming: 5 bases; J trimming: 4 bases; junction bases outside the gene matches: 13. The CDR3 covers 17 residues. The germline V gene encodes CDR1 MDHEN and CDR2 SYDVKM. The CDR3 loop is CASSTPTSGIGIYEQYF. In nucleotides, the CDR3 is TGTGCCAGCAGTACCCCGACTAGCGGGATTGGTATATACGAGCAGTACTTC.